This is a list of T cell receptor beta chains from one sample in a study of CD8+ T cells in alopecia areata. Clones were sequenced by immunoSEQ multiplex PCR, and TCRdb holds only the in-frame ones, with some missing. The sample includes roughly 150,000 clones, about three fifths of them seen just once. Sequenced input: CD4+ T cells sorted from blood. These receptor sequences come from a human donor in good health. CDR3s include the opening cysteine and the closing phenylalanine or tryptophan. Each record gives: D gene, J gene, V gene, clone size, CDR3 protein, CDR3 DNA. D genes are given only for firm matches. Clone size is shown for a subset of rows, as once, few, many or a class of expanded clone.

NA,TRBJ2-7,TRBV29-1,few,CSVVPSSYEQYF,TGCAGCGTTGTGCCCAGCTCCTACGAGCAGTACTTC
NA,TRBJ2-2,TRBV29-1,few,CSGTHGTGELFF,TGCAGCGGGACTCATGGGACCGGGGAGCTGTTTTTT
TRBD1,TRBJ1-2,TRBV7-6,NA,CASSPRTGGSYGYTF,TGTGCCAGCAGCCCACGGACAGGTGGTTCCTATGGCTACACCTTC
TRBD2,TRBJ2-1,TRBV29-1,NA,CSVVGLAENNEQFF,TGCAGCGTTGTGGGACTAGCGGAGAACAATGAGCAGTTCTTC
NA,TRBJ2-3,TRBV27,NA,CASSLWQVGTDTQYF,TGTGCCAGCAGTTTATGGCAGGTGGGCACAGATACGCAGTATTTT
NA,TRBJ1-2,TRBV30,once,CAWRQAEANGYTF,TGTGCCTGGAGGCAGGCGGAGGCCAATGGCTACACCTTC
TRBD1,TRBJ2-5,TRBV11-2,NA,CASSLQGARTQYF,TGTGCCAGCAGCTTACAGGGGGCAAGGACCCAGTACTTC
NA,TRBJ2-5,TRBV5-4,NA,CASSRGQFQETQYF,TGTGCCAGCAGCCGTGGACAGTTCCAAGAGACCCAGTACTTC
TRBD2,TRBJ2-3,TRBV9,NA,CASSATGLAGDTQYF,TGTGCCAGCAGCGCTACGGGACTAGCGGGAGATACGCAGTATTTT
NA,TRBJ2-7,TRBV28,NA,CASSKGAAYEQYF,TGTGCCAGCAGTAAAGGGGCCGCCTACGAGCAGTACTTC
NA,TRBJ1-1,TRBV5-6,NA,CASSFRRGREAFF,TGTGCCAGCAGCTTTCGGAGGGGTCGAGAAGCTTTCTTT
NA,TRBJ2-5,TRBV5-1,NA,CASSWARLGTQETQYF,TGCGCCAGCAGCTGGGCTAGACTAGGAACCCAAGAGACCCAGTACTTC
NA,TRBJ1-2,TRBV20-1,few,CSGNRDYTF,TGCAGTGGTAACAGGGACTACACCTTC
NA,TRBJ2-2,TRBV27,few,CASSPAGLNTGELFF,TGTGCCAGCAGCCCCGCGGGGCTGAACACCGGGGAGCTGTTTTTT
TRBD2,TRBJ2-2,TRBV30,NA,CAWMRGRGTGELFF,TGTGCCTGGATGCGCGGGAGGGGCACCGGGGAGCTGTTTTTT
NA,TRBJ1-5,TRBV4-2,NA,CASSQGARSDQPQHF,TGTGCCAGCAGCCAGGGGGCTCGGTCGGATCAGCCCCAGCATTTT
NA,TRBJ2-3,TRBV4-2,few,CASGHTDTQYF,TGTGCCAGCGGACACACAGATACGCAGTATTTT